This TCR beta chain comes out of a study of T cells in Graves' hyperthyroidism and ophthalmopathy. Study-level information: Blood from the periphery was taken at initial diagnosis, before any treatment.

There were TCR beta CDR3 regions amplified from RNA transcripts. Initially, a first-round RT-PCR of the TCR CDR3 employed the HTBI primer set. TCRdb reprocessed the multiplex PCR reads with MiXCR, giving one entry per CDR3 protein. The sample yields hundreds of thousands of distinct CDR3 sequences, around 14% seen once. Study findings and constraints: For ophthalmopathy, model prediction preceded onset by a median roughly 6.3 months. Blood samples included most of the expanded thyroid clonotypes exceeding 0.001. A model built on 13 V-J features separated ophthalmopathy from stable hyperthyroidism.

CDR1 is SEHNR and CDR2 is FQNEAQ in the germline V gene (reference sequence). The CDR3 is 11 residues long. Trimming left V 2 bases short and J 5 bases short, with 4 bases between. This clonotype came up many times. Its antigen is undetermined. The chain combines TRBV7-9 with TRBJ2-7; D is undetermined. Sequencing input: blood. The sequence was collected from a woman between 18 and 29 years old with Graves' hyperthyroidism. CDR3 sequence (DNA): TGTGCCAGCAGCTTAATACACGAGCAGTACTTC. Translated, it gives CASSLIHEQYF.